Reported below is one TCR beta chain. Its antigen remains undetermined. No base-level quality is on record; no much larger clone is a single base apart. Measured from the cysteine to the phenylalanine, the CDR3 is 14 residues long. Just the 42-base CDR3 DNA is kept, in frame starting at base 1. V loses 0 bases of germline sequence and J loses 1 base, and the interval between the two ends is 5 bases. CDR1 is given as SGDLS and CDR2 as YYNGEE, both from the germline V gene. The immunoSEQ Assay, a bias-controlled multiplex PCR, was used to amplify TCRbeta CDR3 regions from genomic DNA. Under the source paper's analysis protocol: The number of nucleated cells in each sample was estimated by amplification of reference gene primers within the assay. To quantify the absolute abundance of each unique TCRbeta CDR3 rearrangement, sequence reads were collapsed and filtered. For each sample, productive Simpson clonality was calculated as the square root of Simpson's diversity index over productive rearrangements. Here the immuneACCESS table is served through TCRdb, limited to in-frame sequences with V and J called. Missing clones are a known gap in these copies; in checked studies unresolved V genes cover under half, and the rest lacks a known reason. V and J calls and clone size are copied from that table; D and trimming were computed from the DNA. This sample gives roughly 100,000 clones in total; 80% to 90% of them show up just once. Of the sample, nearly 20% falls within the top ten clones.

These data come from a study of blood T cell repertoires in COVID-19 (dated by TCRdb to about 2020). Background on the whole study: Samples covering the acute and convalescent phases of COVID-19 were provided by collaborators in the United States, Italy and Spain. The repertoires were released in a freely available public database intended as a resource for research on the immune response to SARS-CoV-2. Where available, HLA class I and class II types were taken from metadata supplied by the sample provider and were not determined by assay-based typing. The samples were drawn from two sources: the first 160 participants of the ongoing ImmuneRACE study, and over 1,000 subjects contributed by 6 global collaborators. The sample metadata nearly always contained a de-identified subject ID, COVID-19 status, age in years and sex. Subjects who had been exposed to COVID-19, were actively infected with it, or had recovered from it provided the deeply sampled blood TCRbeta repertoires that made up the dataset. The prospective study material was composed of cDNA or gDNA derived from T cells, B-cell-depleted T cells, or PBMCs. Broad study findings and their caveats: The amount of clinical and demographic metadata varied by source and participant and was provided uncurated.

The collaborating institutions used their own protocols to collect whole blood in K2EDTA tubes. Collaborator samples were shipped for TCRbeta analysis as frozen whole blood, isolated PBMCs, or DNA extracted from either sample type. The chain links TRBV9 with TRBJ1-3; the D gene lacks a confident call. The sequence came from a human donor in a cohort sampled during active COVID-19. Sequences were obtained from peripheral blood. The DNA sequence is given as TGTGCCAGCAGCGTAGGGGAGTCTGGAAACACCATATATTTT. Its protein product is CASSVGESGNTIYF.